The clone carrying this T cell receptor beta chain was observed many times. This specimen belongs to a study of T cells in Graves' hyperthyroidism and ophthalmopathy. Unmatched junction bases numbered 11, after V lost 4 bases and J lost 10 bases. This CDR3 region has 16 residues. CDR1 SNHLY and CDR2 FYNNEI come from the germline V gene. RNA transcripts yielded amplified TCR beta CDR3 regions. TCR CDR3 underwent first-round RT-PCR with the HTBI primer set. TCRdb re-analysed the multiplex PCR reads in MiXCR, keeping a single row per CDR3 protein. Among more than 350,000 distinct CDR3 sequences, 15% were seen once, and the ten largest hold approximately 32%.

Sequencing was done on a sample of blood. The chain couples TRBV2 to TRBJ2-3; 13 positions agree with TRBD2. The source is a woman between 25 and 40 years old with Graves' hyperthyroidism. The CDR3 sequence: CASSGGTSGASDAQYF. The CDR3 region has the DNA TGTGCCAGCAGTGGAGGGACTAGCGGGGCGTCGGATGCGCAGTATTTT. The full variable domain, in which reference TRBV2 and TRBJ2-3 provide the parts outside the CDR3, is EPEVTQTPSHQVTQMGQEVILRCVPISNHLYFYWYRQILGQKVEFLVSFYNNEISEKSEIFDDQFSVERPDGSNFTLKIRSTKLEDSAMYFCASSGGTSGASDAQYFGPGTRLTVL.